This T cell receptor (beta chain) was obtained from a study of Ad26.COV2.S vaccination and SARS-CoV-2 variants. About the study: The COV1001 Ad26.COV2.S trial arm included the donor.

The treatment here: approximately 18 received Ad26.COV2.S at low or high dose, single or two shots; 5 received placebo; per-sample allocation not given. Samples analyzed were those drawn on day 63 after the first vaccine or placebo injection. Within Boston, the person who donated was an adult of 18-55 years. The germline CDR1 and CDR2 sequences are MNHEY and SMNVEV (reference sequence). V was shortened by 4 bases and J by 1 base, with 10 bases between the two germline ends. The CDR3 covers 14 residues. This table comes from immunoSEQ multiplex PCR, and its TCRdb copy is limited to in-frame clones, with some not included. The data hold some 350,000 clones, with almost 90% observed a single time.

The origin of this receptor is a person aged 18-60 years who received the Ad26.COV2.S COVID-19 vaccine or a placebo. This chain connects TRBV27 to TRBJ1-1; D gene ambiguous. Material: peripheral blood, obtained in a trial of Ad26.COV2.S vaccine versus placebo. The CDR3 sequence is CASSSGLRNTEAFF. The CDR3 DNA reads as TGTGCCAGCAGTTCCGGATTAAGGAACACTGAAGCTTTCTTT.